Sequencing of this TCR beta chain was carried out in a study of siplizumab effects on memory and regulatory T cells. This CDR3 is 15 amino acids long. Germline V gives CDR1 KGHSH, CDR2 LQKENI. Turning to this clone: Germline is not matched at one junction end, which may reflect a read error.

Approximately 93,000 TCR templates per sample were assayed. Using immunoSEQ multiplex PCR, the repertoire was profiled, and TCRdb retains in-frame clones only, with some absent. The sample carries around 100,000 clones, roughly 92% recorded once. The V call is TRBV18, the J call TRBJ1-1; 7 bases match TRBD1. This TCR was recovered from a human donor in good health. The sample consisted of CD4+ T cells sorted from blood. The CDR3 reads CASSPRQGENTEAFF. CDR3 coding DNA: TGTGCCAGCTCGCCACGACAGGGAGAGAACACTGAAGCTTTCTTT.